A selection of T cell receptor beta chains follows, all from one sample in a study of OX40 agonist ivuxolimab in advanced cancers. Using immunoSEQ multiplex PCR, the repertoire was profiled, and TCRdb retains in-frame clones only, with some absent. The sample has about 83,000 clones, less than 95% seen once. The sample here was CD4+ or CD8+ T cells sorted from blood, taken in a trial of the OX40 agonist ivuxolimab. The receptors were sampled from an adult with an advanced solid tumor such as melanoma, head and neck, liver or kidney cancer. The CDR3 runs from the conserved cysteine through the conserved F or W. The D gene is left open where the match is weak. Where a row states a size, it is once, few, many or the class of an expanded clone; other rows omit it.

d_gene	v_gene	abundance	j_gene	CDR3nt	CDR3aa
-	TRBV6-5	-	TRBJ1-6	TGTGCCAGCAGTCCCGCAGCGGGTTCACCCCTCCACTTT	CASSPAAGSPLHF
TRBD1	TRBV4-3	-	TRBJ1-2	TGCGCCAGCAGCCAAGGGGACAGGGTTTATGGCTACACCTTC	CASSQGDRVYGYTF
-	TRBV4-2	-	TRBJ2-1	TGTGCCAGCAGCCAAGAAGTCTTAGGTTTTACAGAAGTTTACAATGAGCAGTTCTTC	CASSQEVLGFTEVYNEQFF
-	TRBV27	-	TRBJ2-7	TGTGCCAGCAGTTCGCACACAAGCTCCTACGAGCAGTACTTC	CASSSHTSSYEQYF
-	TRBV6-5	-	TRBJ1-4	TGTGCCAGCAGTTCCGTGGGGGCTAATGAAAAACTGTTTTTT	CASSSVGANEKLFF
-	TRBV9	once	TRBJ2-4	TGTGCCAGCAGCGCGGAGGGGGAAAACATTCAGTACTTC	CASSAEGENIQYF
TRBD2	TRBV6-1	-	TRBJ2-5	TGTGCCAGCAGTGCCTCCTGGACTAGCGGGAGTAGAAAAGAGACCCAGTACTTC	CASSASWTSGSRKETQYF
-	TRBV19	-	TRBJ1-2	TGTGCCACCCGACGGGACTATGGCTACACCTTC	CATRRDYGYTF
-	TRBV5-4	-	TRBJ1-3	TGTGCCAGCAGCTTGGGGACAGAGAACCTCTCTGGAAACACCATATATTTT	CASSLGTENLSGNTIYF
TRBD1	TRBV19	-	TRBJ1-5	TGTGCCAGTAGTAGGAACAGGGGGCGTATCAGTCAGCCCCAGCATTTT	CASSRNRGRISQPQHF
TRBD2	TRBV7-7	-	TRBJ2-3	TGTGCTAGCAGCTTAAGGACTAGCGGGAGGGCAGATACGCAGTATTTT	CASSLRTSGRADTQYF
-	TRBV14	-	TRBJ2-1	TGTGCCAGCAGCCCGCCGGGACGGGGGTACAATGAGCAGTTCTTC	CASSPPGRGYNEQFF
TRBD2	TRBV27	-	TRBJ2-1	TGTGCCAGCAGTTCCCTAGCGGGGGGATACAATGAGCAGTTCTTC	CASSSLAGGYNEQFF
-	TRBV6-1	-	TRBJ1-3	TGTGCCAGCAGTTATGACAGCGGAAACACCATATATTTT	CASSYDSGNTIYF
-	TRBV28	-	TRBJ1-5	TGTGCCAGCAGTTTATGGAACAGCGCGGTTGAACCCCAGCATTTT	CASSLWNSAVEPQHF
-	TRBV11-2	-	TRBJ2-3	TGTGCCAGCAGCTTAGGGGCAGATACGCAGTATTTT	CASSLGADTQYF